Below, one T cell receptor beta chain is given with its context. Its binding antigen is unknown. No quality values exist for individual bases; no much larger clone is one base distant. The donors were 40 or so Caucasian individuals from Russia, aged roughly 6 to 90 years, who were systemically healthy. About 10 milliliters of peripheral blood were drawn from each donor into EDTA-treated Vacutainer tubes. Ficoll-Paque density-gradient centrifugation was used to isolate PBMCs, with at least 7 million per sample. Trizol reagent was used to extract total RNA from the PBMCs, yielding at least 6 micrograms per sample. The percentages of naive CD45RAhigh/CD27high T cells were determined by flow cytometry on a PBMC aliquot from every donor. The entry originates in a study of blood T cells in healthy people across ages (dated by TCRdb to 2015 to 2017). Turning to the overall study: In model experiments, template switching captured about one uniquely barcoded TCR beta cDNA molecule for every two T cells. The study measured age-related changes in TCR beta repertoire diversity using deep sequencing normalized with unique cDNA molecular identifiers. Donors were grouped into four age groups: young (average roughly 17 years), middle-aged (roughly 37), aged (around 66) and long-lived (around 80). To avoid experimental bias, donors of different ages were spread randomly across the sequencing lanes. Two additional independent replicas of 1 million unique cDNA reads from the same blood draw were analyzed for two donors (one aged 18 to 29 and one aged 80 or older). General conclusions and limits of the study: Observed TCR beta diversity per million T cells fell roughly linearly with age, and a significant reduction was already apparent by age around 40. Total diversity estimates from one million sequenced T cells were considered lower bounds and underestimates. Observed TCR beta diversity correlated strongly with the percentage of naive T cells measured by flow cytometry. Compared with the aged group, the long-lived group had more naive CD4+ T cells, fewer expanded clones and increased TCR diversity, suggesting age selection. Conclusive comparison of naive and antigen-experienced compartments was prevented by the profiling of bulk unsorted PBMCs. Because donor CMV infection status was unknown, age-related changes in expanded clonotypes were potentially confounded.

The CDR3 sequence holds 14 residues, the cysteine and phenylalanine included. The kept DNA is CDR3 alone, 42 bases in frame from the first base. CDR1 DFQATT and CDR2 SNEGSKA are derived from the germline V gene (reference sequence). V is clipped by 5 bases and J by 6 bases, and the sequence between their germline boundaries is 14 bases long. Library preparation employed 5' RACE. TCRdb lists the instrument as Illumina HiSeq 2500. The second PCR ran for roughly 7 to 11 cycles and used a J-beta primer mix along with a sample-barcoded 5' primer. A template-switch 5' adaptor carrying 12 random nucleotides introduced a unique molecular identifier onto each TCR beta cDNA molecule. Each sample yielded at least 2.5 million CDR3-containing paired-end reads. First-strand cDNA was synthesized from all RNA with the Mint cDNA synthesis kit, primed by a TRBC-specific oligonucleotide. After uracil-DNA glycosylase treatment, a first 18-cycle PCR used universal primers M1SS and BC2_uni_R on all cDNA. Per the source publication's procedure: Each sample was normalized by randomly selecting 1 million high-quality reads, each carrying a distinct molecular identifier. Instead of being binned into consensus sequences, reads with shared molecular identifiers were discarded. MiTCR, set to a Q25 quality threshold and the strictest error-elimination algorithm, was used for CDR3 identification, clonotype clustering and error correction. Lower-bound total TCR beta diversity was estimated with a nonparametric unseen species model using Euler transformation. The public reads were quality trimmed at Q25 with fastp and then assembled into clones with MiXCR by TCRdb, keeping productive beta chains. Entries are consolidated by CDR3 protein sequence, retaining the most common genes and DNA. TCRdb, rather than the study authors, made the V and J calls. This sample is represented by about 900,000 distinct CDR3 sequences; approximately 49% of them were singletons. 13% of the sample is in the top ten clones.

Recombination linked TRBV20-1 to TRBJ1-6; D gene: possibly TRBD1, on 6 matching bases. This TCR came from a man aged 30 to 45 in good health. Material: blood. The CDR3 protein sequence reads: CSASPGQANSPLHF. The nucleotides are TGCAGTGCTTCACCGGGACAAGCTAATTCACCCCTCCACTTT.